This T cell receptor (beta chain) was documented in a study of T cells in Graves' hyperthyroidism and ophthalmopathy. Study-wide points: Blood also contained most expanded thyroid clonotypes above 0.001.

This clonotype was seen at least ten times. The antigen is undetermined. The CDR3 length is 13 residues. With 2 bases removed from V and 5 bases from J, the gap between germline ends came to 9 bases. There were TCR beta CDR3 regions amplified from RNA transcripts. First-round RT-PCR with HTBI primers amplified the TCR CDR3 region. In TCRdb, the multiplex PCR reads were re-called with MiXCR into one record per CDR3 protein. The sample lists about 540,000 distinct CDR3 sequences; about 43% were seen once. Calling Graves' hyperthyroidism stable meant ophthalmopathy did not progress within 18 months. Hyperthyroidism was newly diagnosed in patients aged 18 to 65 (duration under 2 months). For the diagnoses, clinical symptoms, serum thyroxine and TRAb, thyroid ultrasound and orbital computed tomography were used.

The V call is TRBV12-3 or TRBV12-4, the J call TRBJ2-5; D gene uncertain. Sequencing was done on a sample of peripheral blood or thyroid tissue (not recorded which). The receptor was isolated from a woman aged 18-29 years with Graves' hyperthyroidism. CDR3 amino acids: CASSLWGRETQYF. The DNA of the CDR3 is TGTGCCAGCAGTTTATGGGGTCGGGAGACCCAGTACTTC.